The clone carrying this T cell receptor beta chain was detected only a few times. This sample was taken from a study of T-cell memory formation after mild COVID-19. CDR1 LNHNV and CDR2 YYDKDF come from the germline V gene (reference sequence). Unmatched junction bases numbered 17, after V lost 2 bases and J lost 12 bases. The CDR3 spans 16 residues. TCRdb used MiXCR to reprocess the 5' RACE reads, holding one entry per CDR3 protein. The sample carries a few hundred thousand distinct CDR3 sequences, around 27% recorded once. The TCR originated in an adult woman who had mild COVID-19 (a few samples of this study predate the infection). Cell type and time point are not known. J is TRBJ2-3 and V is TRBV15; 7 bases are a match to TRBD1. Sequencing was carried out using PBMCs or a T cell subset sorted from them (not recorded which). DNA for the CDR3: TGTGCCACCAGCAGACCCGGGACAGATTCAAGGCCTGCACAGTATTTT. Its translation is CATSRPGTDSRPAQYF.